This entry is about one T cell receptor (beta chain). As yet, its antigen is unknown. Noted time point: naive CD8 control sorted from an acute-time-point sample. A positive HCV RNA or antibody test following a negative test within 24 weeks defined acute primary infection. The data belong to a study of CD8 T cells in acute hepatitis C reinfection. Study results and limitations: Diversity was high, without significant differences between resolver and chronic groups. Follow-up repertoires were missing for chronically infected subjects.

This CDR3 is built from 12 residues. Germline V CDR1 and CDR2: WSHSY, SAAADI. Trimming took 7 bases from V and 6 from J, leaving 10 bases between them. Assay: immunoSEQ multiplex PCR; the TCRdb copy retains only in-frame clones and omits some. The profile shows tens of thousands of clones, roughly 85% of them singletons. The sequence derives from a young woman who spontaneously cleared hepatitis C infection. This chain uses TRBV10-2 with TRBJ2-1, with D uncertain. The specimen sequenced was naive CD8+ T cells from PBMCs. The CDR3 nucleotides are TGCGCCAGCACCCAGATTGGCAATGAGCAGTTCTTC. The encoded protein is CASTQIGNEQFF.